A selection of T cell receptor beta chains follows, all from one sample in a study of T cell repertoires in cytomegalovirus infection. TCRdb re-analysed the reads in MiXCR, keeping a single row per CDR3 protein. The sample holds 200,000 to 300,000 distinct CDR3 sequences, roughly 13% seen once. Specimen: PBMCs. The source of these receptors is a human donor in good health (CMV status not recorded). Some clones in this sample may be carry-over from other donors' samples. Both conserved end residues are part of each CDR3. Each record gives: D gene, clone size, J gene, V gene, CDR3 protein, CDR3 DNA. The D gene is left open where the match is weak. Clone size, where shown, is once, few, many, or a class for clones that have expanded.

d_gene: TRBD1
abundance: few
j_gene: TRBJ2-2
v_gene: TRBV19
CDR3aa: CASQRTGFTGELFF
CDR3nt: TGTGCCAGCCAGAGGACAGGGTTCACCGGGGAGCTGTTTTTT

d_gene: .
abundance: once
j_gene: TRBJ2-1
v_gene: TRBV6-4
CDR3aa: CASSDKGGVEQFF
CDR3nt: TGTGCCAGCAGTGACAAGGGGGGGGTCGAGCAGTTCTTC

d_gene: .
abundance: .
j_gene: TRBJ2-3
v_gene: TRBV2
CDR3aa: CASRWGADTQYF
CDR3nt: TGTGCCAGCCGGTGGGGCGCAGATACGCAGTATTTT

d_gene: .
abundance: .
j_gene: TRBJ2-3
v_gene: TRBV5-1
CDR3aa: CASRPSQGGSSTDTQYF
CDR3nt: TGCGCCAGCAGACCGAGCCAGGGTGGGAGTAGCACAGATACGCAGTATTTT

d_gene: TRBD1
abundance: .
j_gene: TRBJ2-7
v_gene: TRBV6-6
CDR3aa: CASSKQGPRYEQYF
CDR3nt: TGTGCCAGCAGTAAACAGGGGCCACGCTACGAGCAGTACTTC

d_gene: .
abundance: .
j_gene: TRBJ2-7
v_gene: TRBV6-2/TRBV6-3
CDR3aa: CASSYRQTQAYEQYF
CDR3nt: TGTGCCAGCAGTTACCGACAGACTCAAGCCTACGAGCAGTACTTC

d_gene: .
abundance: .
j_gene: TRBJ1-6
v_gene: TRBV18
CDR3aa: CASSPLLAGETSPLHF
CDR3nt: TGTGCCAGCTCACCTCTTCTCGCCGGGGAGACTTCACCCCTCCACTTT

d_gene: TRBD2
abundance: few
j_gene: TRBJ2-7
v_gene: TRBV28
CDR3aa: CASGVAGVTYEQYF
CDR3nt: TGTGCCAGTGGGGTAGCGGGAGTAACCTACGAGCAGTACTTC

d_gene: TRBD1
abundance: .
j_gene: TRBJ2-2
v_gene: TRBV24-1
CDR3aa: CATRGTGLTGELFF
CDR3nt: TGTGCCACCAGAGGGACAGGGCTTACCGGGGAGCTGTTTTTT

d_gene: TRBD1
abundance: few
j_gene: TRBJ2-1
v_gene: TRBV2
CDR3aa: CATRRDSAYNEQFF
CDR3nt: TGTGCCACCAGAAGGGACAGTGCCTACAATGAGCAGTTCTTC

d_gene: .
abundance: few
j_gene: TRBJ2-3
v_gene: TRBV20-1
CDR3aa: CSGLATTLTDTQYF
CDR3nt: TGCAGTGGTCTAGCTACAACCCTCACAGATACGCAGTATTTT

d_gene: TRBD2
abundance: few
j_gene: TRBJ2-1
v_gene: TRBV28
CDR3aa: CASTLAGGNNEQFF
CDR3nt: TGTGCCAGCACTTTAGCGGGAGGGAACAATGAGCAGTTCTTC

d_gene: .
abundance: .
j_gene: TRBJ2-1
v_gene: TRBV7-3
CDR3aa: CASGNYPGIGNEQFF
CDR3nt: TGTGCCAGCGGCAATTACCCCGGGATTGGCAATGAGCAGTTCTTC

d_gene: TRBD2
abundance: few
j_gene: TRBJ2-7
v_gene: TRBV20-1
CDR3aa: CSARETGTSPYEQYF
CDR3nt: TGCAGTGCTAGGGAGACCGGGACTAGCCCTTACGAGCAGTACTTC

d_gene: TRBD2
abundance: few
j_gene: TRBJ2-7
v_gene: TRBV11-3
CDR3aa: CASSLDSGEQYF
CDR3nt: TGTGCCAGCAGCTTAGATAGCGGGGAGCAGTACTTC

d_gene: .
abundance: many
j_gene: TRBJ2-1
v_gene: TRBV14
CDR3aa: CASSQDFGLPRGGLDNLGEQFF
CDR3nt: TGTGCCAGCAGCCAAGATTTTGGGCTACCGAGAGGCGGTTTAGACAATCTCGGTGAGCAGTTCTTC

d_gene: .
abundance: .
j_gene: TRBJ1-5
v_gene: TRBV2
CDR3aa: CASSERSGVQPQHF
CDR3nt: TGTGCCAGCAGTGAGCGTTCGGGTGTTCAGCCCCAGCATTTT

d_gene: .
abundance: many
j_gene: TRBJ2-7
v_gene: TRBV15
CDR3aa: CATSPNVYEQYF
CDR3nt: TGTGCCACCAGCCCCAATGTCTACGAGCAGTACTTC

d_gene: TRBD2
abundance: many
j_gene: TRBJ2-1
v_gene: TRBV28
CDR3aa: CATLTSGGSNEQFF
CDR3nt: TGTGCCACCCTGACTAGCGGGGGTTCAAATGAGCAGTTCTTC

d_gene: .
abundance: many
j_gene: TRBJ1-1
v_gene: TRBV4-1
CDR3aa: CASSHRTSKNTEAFF
CDR3nt: TGCGCCAGCAGCCACCGAACTAGCAAGAACACTGAAGCTTTCTTT

d_gene: .
abundance: many
j_gene: TRBJ2-4
v_gene: TRBV11-2
CDR3aa: CASSSRLAKNIQYF
CDR3nt: TGTGCCAGCAGCTCTCGACTAGCCAAAAACATTCAGTACTTC

d_gene: .
abundance: few
j_gene: TRBJ2-2
v_gene: TRBV7-3
CDR3aa: CASSPSGRGAGELFF
CDR3nt: TGTGCCAGCAGCCCCTCGGGCAGGGGAGCCGGGGAGCTGTTTTTT

d_gene: TRBD2
abundance: .
j_gene: TRBJ2-1
v_gene: TRBV5-4
CDR3aa: CASLTSGGASYNEQFF
CDR3nt: TGTGCCAGCTTAACTAGCGGGGGGGCCTCCTACAATGAGCAGTTCTTC

d_gene: .
abundance: many
j_gene: TRBJ1-1
v_gene: TRBV5-4
CDR3aa: CASSLRQTLTEAFF
CDR3nt: TGTGCCAGCAGCTTGCGCCAGACACTCACTGAAGCTTTCTTT

d_gene: .
abundance: many
j_gene: TRBJ2-1
v_gene: TRBV7-8
CDR3aa: CASSSRGAIGNEQFF
CDR3nt: TGTGCCAGCAGCTCCCGGGGGGCTATAGGTAATGAGCAGTTCTTC

d_gene: TRBD2
abundance: many
j_gene: TRBJ2-1
v_gene: TRBV12-5
CDR3aa: CASALLAVGEQFF
CDR3nt: TGTGCTAGTGCCCTTCTAGCGGTGGGTGAGCAGTTCTTC

d_gene: .
abundance: many
j_gene: TRBJ1-5
v_gene: TRBV7-2
CDR3aa: CASSLDFSNQPQHF
CDR3nt: TGTGCCAGCAGCTTAGATTTTTCGAATCAGCCCCAGCATTTT

d_gene: TRBD2
abundance: few
j_gene: TRBJ2-3
v_gene: TRBV6-2/TRBV6-3
CDR3aa: CASSSGTISTDTQYF
CDR3nt: TGTGCCAGCAGTTCCGGGACTATCAGCACAGATACGCAGTATTTT